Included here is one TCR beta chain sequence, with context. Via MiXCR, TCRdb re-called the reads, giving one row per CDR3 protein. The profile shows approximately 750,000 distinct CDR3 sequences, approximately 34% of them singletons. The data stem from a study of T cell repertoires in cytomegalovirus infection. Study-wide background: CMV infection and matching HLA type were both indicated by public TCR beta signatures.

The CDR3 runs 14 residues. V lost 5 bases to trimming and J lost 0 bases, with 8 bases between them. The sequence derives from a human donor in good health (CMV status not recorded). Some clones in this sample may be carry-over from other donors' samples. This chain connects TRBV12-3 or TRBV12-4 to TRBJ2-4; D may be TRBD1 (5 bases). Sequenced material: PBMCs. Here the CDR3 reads CASSPRVAKNIQYF. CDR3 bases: TGTGCCAGCAGTCCCAGGGTAGCCAAAAACATTCAGTACTTC.